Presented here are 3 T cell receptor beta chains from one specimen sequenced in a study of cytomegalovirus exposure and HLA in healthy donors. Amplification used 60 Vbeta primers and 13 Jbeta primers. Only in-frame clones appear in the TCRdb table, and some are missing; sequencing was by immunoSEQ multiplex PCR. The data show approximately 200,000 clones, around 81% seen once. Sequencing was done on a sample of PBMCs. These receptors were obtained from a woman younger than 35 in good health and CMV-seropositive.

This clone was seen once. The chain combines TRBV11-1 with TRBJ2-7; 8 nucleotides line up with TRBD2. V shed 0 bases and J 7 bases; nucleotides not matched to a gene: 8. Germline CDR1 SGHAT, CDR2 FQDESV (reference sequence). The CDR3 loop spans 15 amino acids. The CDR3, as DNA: TGTGCCAGCAGCTTAGCCCCAGCGGGGGCCTCTGAGCAGTACGTC. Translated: CASSLAPAGASEQYV.

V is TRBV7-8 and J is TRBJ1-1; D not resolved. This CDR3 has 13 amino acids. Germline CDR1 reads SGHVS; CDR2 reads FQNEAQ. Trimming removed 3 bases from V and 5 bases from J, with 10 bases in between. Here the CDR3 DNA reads TGTGCCAGCAGCTTGGAGGGCAGAACTGAAGCTTTCTTT. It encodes CASSLEGRTEAFF.

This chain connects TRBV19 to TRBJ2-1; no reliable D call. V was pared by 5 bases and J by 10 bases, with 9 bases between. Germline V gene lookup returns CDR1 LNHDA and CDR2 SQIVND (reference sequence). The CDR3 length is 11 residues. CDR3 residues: CASSDLEEQFF. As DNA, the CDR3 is TGTGCCAGTAGTGATCTGGAGGAGCAGTTCTTC.